Listed below are T cell receptor beta chains from one sample, sequenced in a study of blood T cells in healthy people across ages. TCRdb redid the calling of the 5' RACE reads with MiXCR, one entry per CDR3 protein. The table records some 370,000 distinct CDR3 sequences, over 45% of them present only once. Specimen: blood. All receptors come from a man aged 55 to 70 in good health. CDR3s include the opening cysteine and the closing phenylalanine or tryptophan. A D gene is named only where the DNA matches it firmly. Clone size, where shown, is once, few, many, or a class for clones that have expanded.

TRBJ1-3 TRBD1 TRBV9 NA CASSPRPGGFGNTIYF TGTGCCAGCAGCCCTCGACCAGGGGGCTTTGGAAACACCATATATTTT
TRBJ2-5 TRBD1 TRBV7-9 NA CASSLADRGRTQETQYF TGTGCCAGCAGCTTGGCCGACAGGGGGCGAACCCAAGAGACCCAGTACTTC
TRBJ2-7 TRBD2 TRBV27 few CASSFSTSGTYEQYF TGTGCCAGCAGTTTCTCCACTAGCGGAACCTACGAGCAGTACTTC
TRBJ2-5 TRBD1 TRBV18 NA CASTPGGAPETQYF TGTGCCAGCACACCAGGGGGCGCCCCAGAGACCCAGTACTTC
TRBJ1-2 NA TRBV29-1 many CSSEGGGGYTF TGCAGCTCTGAGGGGGGAGGAGGCTACACCTTC
TRBJ2-2 TRBD2 TRBV19 once CASSSGTSAFGELFF TGTGCCAGTAGTTCCGGGACTAGCGCGTTCGGGGAGCTGTTTTTT
TRBJ2-7 TRBD1 TRBV6-5 NA CATTTGEEQYF TGTGCCACTACCACAGGGGAAGAGCAGTACTTC
TRBJ2-5 TRBD2 TRBV3-1 NA CASSQSAGGQTQYF TGTGCCAGCAGCCAAAGTGCGGGGGGGCAGACCCAGTACTTC
TRBJ2-5 TRBD1 TRBV2 NA CASRRDRTQETQYF TGTGCCAGCAGGCGGGACAGGACCCAAGAGACCCAGTACTTC
TRBJ2-5 NA TRBV12-3/TRBV12-4 NA CASSFSHETQYF TGTGCCAGCAGTTTTTCCCATGAGACCCAGTACTTC
TRBJ2-7 NA TRBV21-1 many CATSKDRGYVDEQYF TGTGCCACGTCAAAAGACAGGGGGTACGTCGACGAGCAGTACTTC
TRBJ1-2 TRBD1 TRBV5-1 NA CASSRDSFNNYGYTF TGCGCCAGCAGCAGGGACAGCTTCAATAACTATGGCTACACCTTC
TRBJ2-3 NA TRBV20-1 NA CSASIHTQYF TGCAGTGCTAGTATCCATACGCAGTATTTT
TRBJ1-2 NA TRBV7-2 NA CASGGRQALYGYTF TGTGCCAGCGGCGGCAGACAGGCCCTCTATGGCTACACCTTC
TRBJ2-3 TRBD2 TRBV7-2 many CASSLGPAGLSTDTQYF TGTGCCAGCAGCTTAGGGCCAGCGGGACTATCCACAGATACGCAGTATTTT
TRBJ2-7 NA TRBV20-1 NA CSARDRSENYEQYF TGCAGTGCTAGAGATCGGTCGGAAAACTACGAGCAGTACTTC
TRBJ2-3 TRBD2 TRBV6-6 NA CASTRTSGPGHTDTQYF TGTGCCAGCACCAGGACTAGCGGTCCGGGGCACACAGATACGCAGTATTTT
TRBJ2-7 NA TRBV7-6 many CASSLASGTQEYF TGTGCCAGCAGCTTAGCCTCCGGGACCCAAGAGTACTTC
TRBJ2-2 TRBD2 TRBV11-1 once CASSKSSGSYTGELFF TGTGCCAGCAGCAAGTCTAGCGGGAGTTACACCGGGGAGCTGTTTTTT
TRBJ2-3 TRBD1 TRBV20-1 NA CSALGTENTDTQYF TGCAGTGCTCTCGGGACAGAGAACACAGATACGCAGTATTTT
TRBJ1-1 NA TRBV27 NA CASSLLRENTEAFF TGTGCCAGCAGTTTACTCCGGGAGAACACTGAAGCTTTCTTT
TRBJ2-5 NA TRBV2 NA CASGEAGQETQYF TGTGCCAGCGGTGAGGCGGGGCAAGAGACCCAGTACTTC
TRBJ1-2 TRBD1 TRBV20-1 NA CSASTGQGGQGSYGYTF TGCAGTGCTAGTACTGGGCAGGGGGGGCAAGGGTCCTATGGCTACACCTTC
TRBJ2-5 TRBD2 TRBV20-1 many CSARPRTSVETQYF TGCAGTGCTAGACCCCGGACTAGCGTGGAGACCCAGTACTTC
TRBJ2-7 NA TRBV20-1 few CSARDGYRRSSYEQYF TGCAGTGCTAGAGATGGGTACAGGCGCTCCTCCTACGAGCAGTACTTC